The 29 T cell receptor beta chains below all came from one sample that was sequenced in a study of Graves' ophthalmopathy and Graves' hyperthyroidism. Amplifying from RNA transcripts, the study obtained TCR beta CDR3 regions. The library came from an HTBI-primed first-round RT-PCR and a second-round multiplex PCR. TCRdb redid the calling of the multiplex PCR reads with MiXCR, one entry per CDR3 protein. In the table there are roughly 160,000 distinct CDR3 sequences, 39% of which are singletons. Material: peripheral blood. Every receptor here comes from a man aged 30-40 years with Graves' ophthalmopathy.

This clonotype was picked up many times. The CDR3 sequence is CASSDRGRQPQHF. The CDR3 DNA reads TGTGCCAGCAGTGATAGGGGGCGTCAGCCCCAGCATTTT. This chain uses TRBV6-1 with TRBJ1-5; TRBD1 aligns across 7 bases. The germline V gene encodes CDR1 MNHNS and CDR2 SASEGT. This CDR3 comprises 13 residues. The V segment lost 3 bases and the J segment 6 bases; nucleotides outside the gene matches: 2.

This clonotype was counted at least ten times. The chain uses TRBV5-1 and TRBJ2-7; TRBD1 matches 8 bases. The CDR3 covers 15 residues. V lost 3 bases, J lost 6 bases, and 11 bases stayed unmatched. The germline CDR1 and CDR2 sequences are SGHRS and YFSETQ. CDR3 DNA sequence: TGCGCCAGCAGCTCGGAGGGACAGGCGCCGAGCGAGCAGTACTTC. Translated: CASSSEGQAPSEQYF.

This clonotype was recorded at least ten times. This sequence joins TRBV6-2 or TRBV6-3 and TRBJ2-4; perhaps TRBD2 as D (6 bases). Germline-derived CDR1 and CDR2 are MNHEY and SVGEGT. Trimming removed 2 bases at V and 1 base at J, with 18 bases between. CDR3 length equals 18 residues. The chain's CDR3 is CASSYRYISEGAKNIQYF. In DNA, the CDR3 is TGTGCCAGCAGTTACCGATACATCTCGGAGGGTGCCAAAAACATTCAGTACTTC.

This chain joins TRBV11-2 and TRBJ1-2, with D tentatively TRBD1 (5 bases). V was shortened by 5 bases and J by 5 bases, with 27 bases between the two germline ends. CDR1 and CDR2 from the germline V gene are SGHAT and FQNNGV. This CDR3 has 18 residues. Here the CDR3 DNA reads TGTGCCAGCAGCAGAACCAGCATCTCTGGGGCGGCGGGGTATGGCTACACCTTC. Translating gives CASSRTSISGAAGYGYTF.

This chain uses TRBV6-1 with TRBJ2-5; tentative D call: TRBD2 (6 bases). This CDR3 comprises 13 residues. Germline-derived CDR1 and CDR2 are MNHNS and SASEGT. Trimming removed 4 bases from V and 5 bases from J, with 11 bases in between. The CDR3 sequence is CASSGTGVETQYF. Here the CDR3 DNA reads TGTGCCAGCAGTGGGACGGGAGTCGAGACCCAGTACTTC.

The genes are TRBV12-3 or TRBV12-4 and TRBJ1-1; TRBD1 matches 8 bases. The trim removed 5 bases at V and 8 bases at J, leaving 10 bases unmatched. CDR3 length: 14 amino acids. CDR3 loop: CASSLTSRTGEAFF. DNA of the CDR3: TGTGCCAGCAGTCTAACATCTCGGACAGGGGAAGCTTTCTTT.

This clonotype appeared once. The V and J genes are TRBV12-3 or TRBV12-4 and TRBJ1-2, with D hard to call. The ends were cut back, 2 bases at V and 6 bases at J, with 10 bases in the middle. The CDR3 covers 13 residues. CDR3 bases: TGTGCCAGCAGTTTAACCCCCCGGGATGGCTACACCTTC. This codes for CASSLTPRDGYTF.

This clonotype showed up many times. The chain uses TRBV18 and TRBJ1-5, with 7 bases matching TRBD1. The CDR3 length is 17 residues. Germline CDR1 and CDR2: KGHSH and LQKENI. With V trimmed by 0 bases and J by 0 bases, 5 bases remained unmatched. CDR3 protein: CASSPPVGTDSNQPQHF. The DNA of the CDR3 is TGTGCCAGCTCACCACCGGTAGGGACAGATAGCAATCAGCCCCAGCATTTT.

The V and J genes are TRBV11-2 and TRBJ2-7; D is possibly TRBD1 or TRBD2 (5 bases each). The CDR3 extends over 16 amino acids. Trimming took 4 bases from V and 1 from J, leaving 17 bases between them. The germline V gene encodes CDR1 SGHAT and CDR2 FQNNGV. For the CDR3, the DNA is TGTGCCAGCAGCTGGGGACGGCGGGCCCTTTCCTACGAGCAGTACTTC. Its translation is CASSWGRRALSYEQYF.

This clonotype was seen ten or more times. The rearrangement uses TRBV29-1 and TRBJ2-2; no firm D call. V was clipped by 2 bases and J by 2 bases, with 6 bases between them. Germline V gene sequence: CDR1 SQVTM, CDR2 ANQGSEA. CDR3 length equals 13 residues. This chain's CDR3 is CSVEWDNTGELFF. The DNA for the CDR3 is TGCAGCGTTGAATGGGATAACACCGGGGAGCTGTTTTTT.

This clonotype has only a few counts. CDR3 DNA sequence: TGTGCCAGCAGCTTTACAGGGGGCGCCGACCCGGTTCTTGGTCTCCACTTT. Translating gives CASSFTGGADPVLGLHF. The chain couples TRBV28 to TRBJ1-6; TRBD1 matches 9 bases. Germline V gene sequence: CDR1 MDHEN, CDR2 SYDVKM. CDR3 size: 17 residues. With 6 bases clipped from V and 16 bases from J, the junction kept 22 bases outside the gene matches.

In this sample, this clonotype turned up once. The chain carries TRBV6-5 and TRBJ2-7; TRBD1 is a possible D gene (5 bases). This CDR3 comprises 15 residues. Germline CDR1 MNHEY, CDR2 SVGAGI. Trimming removed 2 bases from V and 2 bases from J, with 13 bases in between. CDR3 in DNA: TGTGCCAGCAGTTACGGTGCAGGGCGTCCCTACGAGCAGTACTTC. It yields the protein CASSYGAGRPYEQYF.

This clonotype was detected only a few times. This chain links TRBV6-4 with TRBJ1-1; 10 bases line up with TRBD1. There are 17 residues in the CDR3. The V segment lost 6 bases and the J segment 2 bases; nucleotides outside the gene matches: 12. Germline V lookup: CDR1 MRHNA, CDR2 SNTAGT. The CDR3 DNA is TGTGCCAGCAGGGCAATCCTGGACAGGGGGGTTAACACTGAAGCTTTCTTT. Protein sequence: CASRAILDRGVNTEAFF.

This clonotype was seen repeatedly, ten times or more. The chain employs TRBV11-1 and TRBJ2-5; TRBD2 aligns across 14 bases. Germline CDR1 and CDR2: SGHAT and FQDESV (reference sequence). This CDR3 is 17 amino acids long. V was clipped by 5 bases and J by 4 bases; unmatched bases: 9. The CDR3 DNA follows: TGTGCCAGCAGCAGGGGACTAGCGGGAGTTCGAGGAGAGACCCAGTACTTC. Protein product: CASSRGLAGVRGETQYF. Combining the CDR3 with reference TRBV11-1 and TRBJ2-5 gives the whole variable domain EAEVAQSPRYKITEKSQAVAFWCDPISGHATLYWYRQILGQGPELLVQFQDESVVDDSQLPKDRFSAERLKGVDSTLKIQPAELGDSAMYLCASSRGLAGVRGETQYFGPGTRLLVL.

This chain links TRBV29-1 with TRBJ2-7; a weak D match, TRBD1 (6 bases). V lost 6 bases, J lost 2 bases, and 11 bases lay in between. This CDR3 spans 12 amino acids. CDR1 and CDR2 (germline): SQVTM, ANQGSEA. The CDR3 bases are TGCAGCGTAGTGCAGGGGACCTACGAGCAGTACTTC. Protein: CSVVQGTYEQYF.

The chain is built from TRBV4-2 and TRBJ1-2; D gene unclear. The CDR3 has 15 amino acids. Trimming removed 0 bases at V and 4 bases at J, with 12 bases between. CDR1 LGHNA and CDR2 YNFKEQ come from the germline V gene. The CDR3, as DNA: TGTGCCAGCAGCCAAGAAAGCGGCCCCGGCTATGGCTACACCTTC. Translated: CASSQESGPGYGYTF.

The chain recombines TRBV27 with TRBJ1-1; D perhaps matches TRBD1 (6 bases). Trimming cost V 4 bases and J 0 bases, with 12 bases left between them. Per the germline V gene, CDR1 is MNHEY and CDR2 is SMNVEV (reference sequence). The CDR3 sequence is 15 residues long. The CDR3 is CASSSRQDMNTEAFF. CDR3 coding DNA: TGTGCCAGCAGTTCCAGACAGGACATGAACACTGAAGCTTTCTTT.

This clonotype came up many times. This sequence joins TRBV2 and TRBJ1-5, with a weak D call TRBD1 (5 bases). V lost 7 bases and J 0 bases, leaving 13 bases between the germline ends. This CDR3 spans 15 amino acids. Germline V lookup: CDR1 SNHLY, CDR2 FYNNEI. CDR3 protein: CASTEGSLSNQPQHF. CDR3 nucleotides: TGTGCCAGCACCGAGGGGAGCCTTAGCAATCAGCCCCAGCATTTT.

This clonotype came up many times. V is TRBV7-8 and J is TRBJ2-7; TRBD1 matches 7 bases. Germline V gene data show CDR1 as SGHVS and CDR2 as FQNEAQ. This CDR3 spans 15 amino acids. With V trimmed by 2 bases and J by 2 bases, 6 bases remained unmatched. CDR3 loop: CASSLPSGQTYEQYF. DNA for the CDR3: TGTGCCAGCAGCTTACCGTCGGGACAGACCTACGAGCAGTACTTC.

This clonotype was seen many times. V is TRBV5-1 and J is TRBJ2-2; D perhaps matches TRBD2 (5 bases). The CDR3 is made up of 16 amino acids. V lost 0 bases and J lost 1, with 10 bases in between. In germline, CDR1 is SGHRS, CDR2 YFSETQ. CDR3 nucleotides: TGCGCCAGCAGCTTGGGCGGCGGGCGGAACACCGGGGAGCTGTTTTTT. This codes for CASSLGGGRNTGELFF.

This clonotype has at least ten counts. The chain joins TRBV24-1 to TRBJ2-7, with 7 bases that match TRBD1. The junction had 3 bases not matched to a gene; V was cut back by 4 bases and J by 1 base. Germline V gene data show CDR1 as KGHDR and CDR2 as SFDVKD. The CDR3 is 14 amino acids. As DNA, the CDR3 is TGTGCCACCAGTGACCGGGACAGTTCCTACGAGCAGTACTTC. It codes for CATSDRDSSYEQYF.

This clonotype has ten or more counts. The chain couples TRBV12-3 or TRBV12-4 to TRBJ1-2; D is possibly TRBD1 (6 bases). The ends were cut back, 5 bases at V and 6 bases at J, with 13 bases in the middle. The CDR3 has 13 amino acids. The DNA for the CDR3 is TGTGCCAGCAGTCTCCGGGACACCGATGGCTACACCTTC. It is translated as CASSLRDTDGYTF.

On this clonotype: The germline gene is not matched at one end of the junction; a read error may be the cause. This rearrangement joins TRBV6-2 or TRBV6-3 to TRBJ2-7, with TRBD1 matching 7 bases. Per the germline V gene, CDR1 is MNHEY and CDR2 is SVGEGT. The CDR3 totals 12 residues. CDR3 residues: CAGSRQGGEQYF. CDR3 DNA: TGTGCCGGCAGTCGACAGGGCGGGGAGCAGTACTTC.

This clonotype was counted at least ten times. The V and J genes are TRBV20-1 and TRBJ2-2; TRBD2 might be the D (7 bases). This CDR3 is built from 15 residues. The ends were cut back, 4 bases at V and 3 bases at J, with 15 bases in the middle. The V gene's germline CDR1 is DFQATT and CDR2 SNEGSKA (reference sequence). The CDR3 loop reads CSAMQRGHYTGELFF. The CDR3 bases are TGCAGTGCTATGCAGCGGGGACATTACACCGGGGAGCTGTTTTTT.

This clonotype has ten or more counts. In nucleotides, the CDR3 is TGTGCCAGCAGCTTAGGAACAGGGGATAAGGATGAGCAGTTCTTC. This translates into CASSLGTGDKDEQFF. The chain recombines TRBV11-1 with TRBJ2-1, with TRBD1 matching 7 bases. Trimming cost V 1 base and J 8 bases; bases outside gene matches: 8. Germline V gives CDR1 SGHAT, CDR2 FQDESV (reference sequence). The CDR3 loop spans 15 amino acids. The full variable domain, in which reference TRBV11-1 and TRBJ2-1 provide the parts outside the CDR3, is EAEVAQSPRYKITEKSQAVAFWCDPISGHATLYWYRQILGQGPELLVQFQDESVVDDSQLPKDRFSAERLKGVDSTLKIQPAELGDSAMYLCASSLGTGDKDEQFFGPGTRLTVL.

The chain recombines TRBV12-3 or TRBV12-4 with TRBJ1-2, with D possibly being TRBD1 (5 bases). This CDR3 is 14 amino acids long. V was pared by 2 bases and J by 4 bases, with 11 bases between. CDR3 coding DNA: TGTGCCAGCAGTTTATCCCAGGGTAGCTATGGCTACACCTTC. This sequence encodes CASSLSQGSYGYTF.

This clonotype was detected only a few times. The chain couples TRBV6-2 or TRBV6-3 to TRBJ2-7; perhaps TRBD2 as D (6 bases). V was trimmed by 0 bases and J by 1 base, leaving 19 bases between them. The length of the CDR3 is 18 residues. The germline CDR1 and CDR2 sequences are MNHEY and SVGEGT. The CDR3 sequence: CASSYSSEEGGTSYEQYF. DNA for the CDR3: TGTGCCAGCAGTTACTCGTCCGAAGAGGGAGGCACATCCTACGAGCAGTACTTC.

This clonotype occurred many times. This chain joins TRBV6-5 and TRBJ2-7, with unresolved D. CDR1 is MNHEY, CDR2 SVGAGI, per germline. V gave up 6 bases and J gave up 0 bases, with 9 bases separating them. There are 13 residues in the CDR3. The DNA for the CDR3 is TGTGCCAGCAGATCCACACCCTCCTACGAGCAGTACTTC. This translates into CASRSTPSYEQYF.

This clonotype was seen many times. This chain joins TRBV27 and TRBJ2-7, with D possibly being TRBD1 (5 bases). Germline lookup yields CDR1 MNHEY and CDR2 SMNVEV (reference sequence). The CDR3 runs 15 residues. V lost 0 bases and J 1 base, leaving 10 bases between the germline ends. The CDR3, as DNA: TGTGCCAGCAGTTTATCAGGGGATGGGTCCTACGAGCAGTACTTC. Protein product: CASSLSGDGSYEQYF.